The sequence of this T cell receptor beta chain was determined in a study of CD8+ T cells in alopecia areata. Sequencing templates came from extracted RNA that was reverse transcribed into cDNA. Here immunoSEQ multiplex PCR was the method, and the copy in TCRdb shows in-frame clones only, minus some. The sample lists approximately 200,000 clones, 50% to 60% occurring once. Documented treatment: oral pan-JAK inhibitor, 5-10 mg twice daily. Collected material from alopecia areata patients comprised lesional scalp punch biopsies and peripheral blood. This clone was counted a few times. Its antigen is as yet unknown. Study-level points and caveats: Administration of tofacitinib significantly diminished scalp clonality and expanded CD8+ clones within the top 100.

Germline V gene lookup returns CDR1 LNHDA and CDR2 SQIVND (reference sequence). V was pared by 3 bases and J by 6 bases, with 8 bases of the junction left unmatched. The CDR3 covers 16 residues. This TCR was recovered from a human donor with alopecia areata. The chain employs TRBV19 and TRBJ2-5; 12 nucleotides match TRBD1. Sequenced material: CD4+ T cells sorted from blood, taken at week 4, from a patient treated with tofacitinib. For the CDR3, the DNA is TGTGCCAGTAGTATGGCCGGGACAGGGGGCTGGAAGACCCAGTACTTC. The encoded protein is CASSMAGTGGWKTQYF.